This section outlines one T cell receptor (beta chain) sequence together with its context. Antigen specificity is unknown. MiXCR, run by TCRdb on the reads, gives a single entry per CDR3 protein. This sample has a few hundred thousand distinct CDR3 sequences, with almost 40% found just once. The data were obtained in a study of T cell repertoires in cytomegalovirus infection. Study at large: Public TCR beta signatures marked donors with CMV infection and the matching HLA.

The CDR3 sequence is 15 residues long. CDR1 is MNHEY, CDR2 SMNVEV, per germline (reference sequence). V was clipped by 8 bases and J by 1 base, with 16 bases between them. The rearrangement joins TRBV27 to TRBJ2-3, with D perhaps matching TRBD2 (5 bases). This receptor was taken from a human donor in good health (CMV status not recorded). Some clones in this sample may be carry-over from other donors' samples. The material sequenced was cultured PBMCs, taken from culture after CMV antigen stimulation. The DNA for the CDR3 is TGTGCCAGCGGACCACTAGTAAGCGGCACAGATACGCAGTATTTT. Encoded protein: CASGPLVSGTDTQYF.